The rows below give T cell receptor beta chains drawn from one sample of a study of T-cell memory formation after mild COVID-19. TCRdb fed the 5' RACE reads into MiXCR, producing one record per CDR3 protein. The table lists approximately 250,000 distinct CDR3 sequences, 16% of them singletons. The sequencing input was PBMCs or a T cell subset sorted from them (not recorded which). Every receptor here comes from a man between 18 and 35 years old who had mild COVID-19 (a few samples of this study predate the infection). Cell type and time point are not known. Each CDR3 is given with its conserved first and last residue. The order of the fields is D gene, J gene, V gene, CDR3 length, clone size, CDR3 DNA, CDR3 protein. A D gene is named only where the DNA matches it firmly. Size values are once, few and many counts, or a class for expanded clones, and some rows have none.

d_gene: TRBD1
j_gene: TRBJ2-4
v_gene: TRBV18
len: 17
abundance: NA
CDR3nt: TGTGCCAGCTCACTATCGTGGACAGGGGTAGCCAAAAACATTCAGTACTTC
CDR3aa: CASSLSWTGVAKNIQYF

d_gene: NA
j_gene: TRBJ2-5
v_gene: TRBV13
len: 13
abundance: NA
CDR3nt: TGTGCCAGCAGCTTGGCGGTTCGGGAGACCCAGTACTTC
CDR3aa: CASSLAVRETQYF

d_gene: TRBD1
j_gene: TRBJ1-2
v_gene: TRBV7-9
len: 13
abundance: NA
CDR3nt: TGTGCCAGCAGCTTAACAGGGGCAGAAGGCTACACCTTC
CDR3aa: CASSLTGAEGYTF

d_gene: NA
j_gene: TRBJ1-6
v_gene: TRBV4-2
len: 17
abundance: NA
CDR3nt: TGTGCCAGCAGCCAAGGGGATCGGGACGGTATTGGTTCACCCCTCCACTTT
CDR3aa: CASSQGDRDGIGSPLHF

d_gene: NA
j_gene: TRBJ2-1
v_gene: TRBV5-1
len: 13
abundance: many
CDR3nt: TGCGCCAGCAGCTTCAGACAAAACAATGAGCAGTTCTTC
CDR3aa: CASSFRQNNEQFF

d_gene: TRBD1
j_gene: TRBJ1-2
v_gene: TRBV25-1
len: 19
abundance: many
CDR3nt: TGTGCCAGCAGTGAAAATTCCCCCATCCCCCCCAGGGGGCTGAGTGGCTACACCTTC
CDR3aa: CASSENSPIPPRGLSGYTF

d_gene: TRBD1
j_gene: TRBJ1-4
v_gene: TRBV20-1
len: 15
abundance: NA
CDR3nt: TGCAGTGCTAGAGAATCACAGGGGGCGGCTGAAAAACTGTTTTTT
CDR3aa: CSARESQGAAEKLFF

d_gene: NA
j_gene: TRBJ1-1
v_gene: TRBV9
len: 15
abundance: NA
CDR3nt: TGTGCCAGCAGCGTAGTTGGCCCCTTGAACACTGAAGCTTTCTTT
CDR3aa: CASSVVGPLNTEAFF

d_gene: NA
j_gene: TRBJ1-2
v_gene: TRBV29-1
len: 13
abundance: NA
CDR3nt: TGCAGCGTTGAAGAATTGATAGAGTATGGCTACACCTTC
CDR3aa: CSVEELIEYGYTF

d_gene: TRBD1
j_gene: TRBJ1-1
v_gene: TRBV12-3/TRBV12-4
len: 13
abundance: NA
CDR3nt: TGTGCCAGCAGTGGCCGGGACAGGGTTGAAGCTTTCTTT
CDR3aa: CASSGRDRVEAFF

d_gene: NA
j_gene: TRBJ2-3
v_gene: TRBV21-1
len: 15
abundance: many
CDR3nt: TGTGCCAGCAGCGGTCACAGGGGGCAGAGAGATACGCAGTATTTT
CDR3aa: CASSGHRGQRDTQYF

d_gene: TRBD1
j_gene: TRBJ1-5
v_gene: TRBV6-2/TRBV6-3
len: 15
abundance: few
CDR3nt: TGTGCCAGCAGCGAAAACAGGGGAGACACTCAGCCCCAGCATTTT
CDR3aa: CASSENRGDTQPQHF

d_gene: NA
j_gene: TRBJ1-1
v_gene: TRBV11-1
len: 14
abundance: few
CDR3nt: TGTGCCAGCAGACGCCAAGGGTCGGGTACTGAAGCTTTCTTT
CDR3aa: CASRRQGSGTEAFF

d_gene: NA
j_gene: TRBJ1-5
v_gene: TRBV5-6
len: 15
abundance: few
CDR3nt: TGTGCCAGCAGCTTGCGAGACAAACCTTATCAGCCCCAGCATTTT
CDR3aa: CASSLRDKPYQPQHF

d_gene: NA
j_gene: TRBJ2-5
v_gene: TRBV11-1
len: 14
abundance: NA
CDR3nt: TGTGCCAGCAGCTTAGCGCTACACGAGGAGACCCAGTACTTC
CDR3aa: CASSLALHEETQYF

d_gene: NA
j_gene: TRBJ1-1
v_gene: TRBV5-1
len: 11
abundance: NA
CDR3nt: TGCGCCAGCAGCGCTGATAGTGAAGCTTTCTTT
CDR3aa: CASSADSEAFF

d_gene: NA
j_gene: TRBJ2-2
v_gene: TRBV6-2/TRBV6-3
len: 14
abundance: few
CDR3nt: TGTGCCAGCATATATACAGGGTCCACCGGGGAGCTGTTTTTT
CDR3aa: CASIYTGSTGELFF

d_gene: NA
j_gene: TRBJ2-5
v_gene: TRBV20-1
len: 10
abundance: NA
CDR3nt: TGCAGTGCGCGACAAGAGACCCAGTACTTC
CDR3aa: CSARQETQYF

d_gene: TRBD1
j_gene: TRBJ1-2
v_gene: TRBV6-2/TRBV6-3
len: 14
abundance: NA
CDR3nt: TGTGCCAGCAGTTACACCGGGACAGACTATGGCTACACCTTC
CDR3aa: CASSYTGTDYGYTF

d_gene: NA
j_gene: TRBJ1-2
v_gene: TRBV6-2/TRBV6-3
len: 10
abundance: few
CDR3nt: TGTGCCAGCACCGGGTGGGGCTACACCTTC
CDR3aa: CASTGWGYTF

d_gene: TRBD1
j_gene: TRBJ2-3
v_gene: TRBV14
len: 13
abundance: few
CDR3nt: TGTGCCAGCAGCCAGTGGGACAGGGGTACGCAGTATTTT
CDR3aa: CASSQWDRGTQYF

d_gene: NA
j_gene: TRBJ1-1
v_gene: TRBV5-1
len: 15
abundance: few
CDR3nt: TGCGCCAGCAGCTTGTATGGGTTATCCGAGGCTGAAGCTTTCTTT
CDR3aa: CASSLYGLSEAEAFF

d_gene: NA
j_gene: TRBJ2-5
v_gene: TRBV6-2/TRBV6-3
len: 12
abundance: NA
CDR3nt: TGTGCCAGCAGTTACTCGGACCGGGGCCAGTACTTC
CDR3aa: CASSYSDRGQYF

d_gene: NA
j_gene: TRBJ2-5
v_gene: TRBV12-3/TRBV12-4
len: 12
abundance: few
CDR3nt: TGTGCCAGCACCCTAGGAGGGGAGACCCAGTACTTC
CDR3aa: CASTLGGETQYF

d_gene: TRBD2
j_gene: TRBJ2-3
v_gene: TRBV7-9
len: 18
abundance: NA
CDR3nt: TGTGCCAGCAGCCCCAGACTCGCGGGGGGCCACTACACAGATACGCAGTATTTT
CDR3aa: CASSPRLAGGHYTDTQYF

d_gene: TRBD1
j_gene: TRBJ2-5
v_gene: TRBV5-6
len: 15
abundance: NA
CDR3nt: TGTGCCAGCAGCTCAGGGACAGGGAGTGGAGAGACCCAGTACTTC
CDR3aa: CASSSGTGSGETQYF

d_gene: TRBD1
j_gene: TRBJ1-3
v_gene: TRBV20-1
len: 15
abundance: NA
CDR3nt: TGCAGTGCTAGAGACGCAGGGGGTTCAGGAAACACCATATATTTT
CDR3aa: CSARDAGGSGNTIYF

d_gene: NA
j_gene: TRBJ2-1
v_gene: TRBV25-1
len: 11
abundance: NA
CDR3nt: TGTGCCAGCAGTGAATATTATGAGCAGTTCTTC
CDR3aa: CASSEYYEQFF

d_gene: NA
j_gene: TRBJ1-5
v_gene: TRBV20-1
len: 15
abundance: NA
CDR3nt: TGCAGTGCTAGAGGGGACCTCAATAGCAATCAGCCCCAGCATTTT
CDR3aa: CSARGDLNSNQPQHF

d_gene: NA
j_gene: TRBJ1-2
v_gene: TRBV27
len: 19
abundance: NA
CDR3nt: TGTGCCAGCAGTTTAATGCGGCCCAAGGGGTGGGGGCACCACTATGGCTACACCTTC
CDR3aa: CASSLMRPKGWGHHYGYTF

d_gene: TRBD1
j_gene: TRBJ2-7
v_gene: TRBV3-1
len: 13
abundance: few
CDR3nt: TGTGCCAGCAGCCAGACAGGGGTGGGGGAGCAGTACTTC
CDR3aa: CASSQTGVGEQYF

d_gene: NA
j_gene: TRBJ2-7
v_gene: TRBV25-1
len: 12
abundance: many
CDR3nt: TGTGCCAGCAGTGAATATAACTACGAGCAGTACTTC
CDR3aa: CASSEYNYEQYF

d_gene: TRBD1
j_gene: TRBJ2-3
v_gene: TRBV5-6
len: 15
abundance: NA
CDR3nt: TGTGCCAGCAGACGGACAGGGGGCGATGGAGATACGCAGTATTTT
CDR3aa: CASRRTGGDGDTQYF

d_gene: TRBD1
j_gene: TRBJ1-2
v_gene: TRBV7-7
len: 15
abundance: NA
CDR3nt: TGTGCCAGCAGCCCTCGGGACAGGATTAACTATGGCTACACCTTC
CDR3aa: CASSPRDRINYGYTF

d_gene: NA
j_gene: TRBJ1-4
v_gene: TRBV12-3/TRBV12-4
len: 17
abundance: few
CDR3nt: TGTGCCAGCAGTACTCTAGGTCGGGAGGGAGGATATGAAAAACTGTTTTTT
CDR3aa: CASSTLGREGGYEKLFF

d_gene: TRBD2
j_gene: TRBJ2-3
v_gene: TRBV11-2
len: 16
abundance: NA
CDR3nt: TGTGCCAGCAGCTCGATGACTAGCGGGGGGACAGATACGCAGTATTTT
CDR3aa: CASSSMTSGGTDTQYF

d_gene: NA
j_gene: TRBJ1-3
v_gene: TRBV4-1
len: 15
abundance: few
CDR3nt: TGCGCCAGCAGCCAATGGGGGAGCTCTGGAAACACCATATATTTT
CDR3aa: CASSQWGSSGNTIYF

d_gene: TRBD1
j_gene: TRBJ1-4
v_gene: TRBV12-3/TRBV12-4
len: 11
abundance: NA
CDR3nt: TGTGCCAGCAGTACAGGGGTAAAACTGTTTTTT
CDR3aa: CASSTGVKLFF

d_gene: TRBD2
j_gene: TRBJ2-3
v_gene: TRBV6-2/TRBV6-3
len: 13
abundance: NA
CDR3nt: TGTGCCAGCAGTTCAGCGGGGTCAGATACGCAGTATTTT
CDR3aa: CASSSAGSDTQYF

d_gene: TRBD1
j_gene: TRBJ2-7
v_gene: TRBV20-1
len: 18
abundance: few
CDR3nt: TGCAGTGCTTCGAAGGACAGGGTATCGGGCCAAGTATTCTACGAGCAGTACTTC
CDR3aa: CSASKDRVSGQVFYEQYF

d_gene: NA
j_gene: TRBJ1-5
v_gene: TRBV4-1
len: 16
abundance: NA
CDR3nt: TGCGCCAGCAGCCAAGATATTGTAGGGATGGGGCAGCCCCAGCATTTT
CDR3aa: CASSQDIVGMGQPQHF

d_gene: NA
j_gene: TRBJ2-5
v_gene: TRBV12-3/TRBV12-4
len: 16
abundance: NA
CDR3nt: TGTGCCAGCACCCTACAGGACCCTCTAGGCGGAGAGACCCAGTACTTC
CDR3aa: CASTLQDPLGGETQYF

d_gene: NA
j_gene: TRBJ1-2
v_gene: TRBV7-2
len: 12
abundance: few
CDR3nt: TGTGCCAGCAGCTCGGGGACCTATGGCTACACCTTC
CDR3aa: CASSSGTYGYTF

d_gene: NA
j_gene: TRBJ1-1
v_gene: TRBV6-1
len: 13
abundance: NA
CDR3nt: TGTGCCAGCAGTGACACCATGAACACTGAAGCTTTCTTT
CDR3aa: CASSDTMNTEAFF

d_gene: TRBD2
j_gene: TRBJ2-1
v_gene: TRBV7-6
len: 16
abundance: many
CDR3nt: TGTGCCAGCAGCTTGGGTTCTAGCGGAACCTACAATGAGCAGTTCTTC
CDR3aa: CASSLGSSGTYNEQFF

d_gene: NA
j_gene: TRBJ1-1
v_gene: TRBV4-2
len: 14
abundance: many
CDR3nt: TGTGCCAGCAGCCCACGCCAAGAGGTCACTGAAGCTTTCTTT
CDR3aa: CASSPRQEVTEAFF

d_gene: NA
j_gene: TRBJ2-5
v_gene: TRBV12-2
len: 14
abundance: NA
CDR3nt: TGTGCAAGTCGCTTAGGGTCCTCCCAAGAGACCCAGTACTTC
CDR3aa: CASRLGSSQETQYF

d_gene: NA
j_gene: TRBJ2-4
v_gene: TRBV7-8
len: 17
abundance: many
CDR3nt: TGTGCCAGCAGCCTACGGACAGCGAAAGGGGCCAAAAACATTCAGTACTTC
CDR3aa: CASSLRTAKGAKNIQYF

d_gene: NA
j_gene: TRBJ2-3
v_gene: TRBV4-1
len: 13
abundance: few
CDR3nt: TGCGCCAGCAGCCGGGAGGTGGGGGATACGCAGTATTTT
CDR3aa: CASSREVGDTQYF

d_gene: TRBD2
j_gene: TRBJ2-7
v_gene: TRBV29-1
len: 13
abundance: NA
CDR3nt: TGCAGCGTTGATGGGGGGGAAATCTACGAGCAGTACTTC
CDR3aa: CSVDGGEIYEQYF

d_gene: NA
j_gene: TRBJ2-6
v_gene: TRBV9
len: 15
abundance: NA
CDR3nt: TGTGCCAGCAGCGTCACAGGCTCTGGGGCCAACGTCCTGACTTTC
CDR3aa: CASSVTGSGANVLTF

d_gene: NA
j_gene: TRBJ1-5
v_gene: TRBV7-2
len: 14
abundance: many
CDR3nt: TGTGCCAGCAGCTTAGTCTGGGGAAATCAGCCCCAGCATTTT
CDR3aa: CASSLVWGNQPQHF

d_gene: TRBD2
j_gene: TRBJ2-4
v_gene: TRBV11-1
len: 11
abundance: NA
CDR3nt: TGTGCCAGCAGCGGGACTAGCATTCAGTACTTC
CDR3aa: CASSGTSIQYF

d_gene: NA
j_gene: TRBJ2-7
v_gene: TRBV4-1
len: 14
abundance: few
CDR3nt: TGCGCCAGCAGCCAAGAATTCACGATGTACGAGCAGTACTTC
CDR3aa: CASSQEFTMYEQYF

d_gene: TRBD1
j_gene: TRBJ2-1
v_gene: TRBV6-2/TRBV6-3
len: 12
abundance: few
CDR3nt: TGTGCCGTCTCACAGGGGTACAATGAGCAGTTCTTC
CDR3aa: CAVSQGYNEQFF

d_gene: NA
j_gene: TRBJ2-5
v_gene: TRBV11-2
len: 13
abundance: NA
CDR3nt: TGTGCCAGCAAGGGACGGAGCCCAGAGACCCAGTACTTC
CDR3aa: CASKGRSPETQYF

d_gene: TRBD1
j_gene: TRBJ2-7
v_gene: TRBV6-5
len: 14
abundance: NA
CDR3nt: TGTGCCAGCAGTCAAAGACAGGGGAGATACGAGCAGTACTTC
CDR3aa: CASSQRQGRYEQYF